The present T cell receptor beta chain was sequenced within a study of shared clonotypes between healthy human individuals. In its sample, this clone was seen once. Its specificity is unknown. Findings and limits, study-wide: Naive CD4 clonotypes overlapped across several donors at around 4.7%.

Naive CD8 cells comprised CD45RO-negative, CCR7-positively selected cells, excluding terminally differentiated effector memory CD45RA+ cells. A deep-level run was used for the assay. Libraries were prepared by immunoSEQ multiplex PCR; TCRdb keeps only in-frame clonotypes and omits some of them. The sample carries about 2 million clones, over 85% recorded once. CDR3 length: 15 amino acids. Germline-derived CDR1 and CDR2 are SEHNR and FQNEAQ (reference sequence). The ends were cut back, 7 bases at V and 1 base at J, with 13 bases in the middle. The sequencing sample was made of naive CD8+ T cells sorted from blood. The chain has TRBV7-9 and TRBJ2-2; D tentatively fits TRBD1 or TRBD2 (5 bases each). The source is a man younger than 35 in good health. The CDR3: CASTRPGQNTGELFF. The CDR3, as DNA: TGTGCCAGCACCCGACCGGGGCAGAACACCGGGGAGCTGTTTTTT.